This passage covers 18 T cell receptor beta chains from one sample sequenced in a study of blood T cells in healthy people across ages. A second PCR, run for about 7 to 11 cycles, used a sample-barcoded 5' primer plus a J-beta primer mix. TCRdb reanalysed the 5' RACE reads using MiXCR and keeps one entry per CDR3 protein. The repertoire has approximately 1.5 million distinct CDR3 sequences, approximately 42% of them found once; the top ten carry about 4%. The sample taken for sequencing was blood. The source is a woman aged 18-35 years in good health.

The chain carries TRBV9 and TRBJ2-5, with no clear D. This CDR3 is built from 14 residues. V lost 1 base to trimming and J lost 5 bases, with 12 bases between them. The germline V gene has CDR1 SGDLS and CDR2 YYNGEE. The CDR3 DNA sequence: TGTGCCAGCAGCGTAAGTTCCAGCCTGGAGACCCAGTACTTC. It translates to CASSVSSSLETQYF. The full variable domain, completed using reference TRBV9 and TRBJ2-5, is DSGVTQTPKHLITATGQRVTLRCSPRSGDLSVYWYQQSLDQGLQFLIQYYNGEERAKGNILERFSAQQFPDLHSELNLSSLELGDSALYFCASSVSSSLETQYFGPGTRLLVL.

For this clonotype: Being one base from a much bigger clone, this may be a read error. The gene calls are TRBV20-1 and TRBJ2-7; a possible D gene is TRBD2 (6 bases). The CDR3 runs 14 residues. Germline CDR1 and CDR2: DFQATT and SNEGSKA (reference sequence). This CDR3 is CSTRDGGRSYEQYF. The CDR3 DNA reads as TGCAGTACTAGAGACGGAGGGAGGTCCTACGAGCAGTACTTC.

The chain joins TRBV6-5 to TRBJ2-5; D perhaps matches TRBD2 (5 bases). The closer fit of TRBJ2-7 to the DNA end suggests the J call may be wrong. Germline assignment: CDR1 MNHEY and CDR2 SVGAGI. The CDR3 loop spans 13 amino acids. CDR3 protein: CASSCHGIYEQYF. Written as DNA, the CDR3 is TGTGCCAGCAGTTGCCACGGGATCTACGAGCAGTACTTC.

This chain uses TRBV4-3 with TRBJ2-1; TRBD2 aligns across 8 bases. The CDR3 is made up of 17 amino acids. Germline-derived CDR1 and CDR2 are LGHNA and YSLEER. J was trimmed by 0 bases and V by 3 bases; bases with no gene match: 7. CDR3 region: CASSQPTSGSSYNEQFF. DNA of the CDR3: TGCGCCAGCAGCCAGCCTACTAGCGGCAGCTCCTACAATGAGCAGTTCTTC.

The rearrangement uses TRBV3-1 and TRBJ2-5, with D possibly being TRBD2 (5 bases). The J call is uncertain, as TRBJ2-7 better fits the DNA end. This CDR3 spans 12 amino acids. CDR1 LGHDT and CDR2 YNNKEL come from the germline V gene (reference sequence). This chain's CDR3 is CASSARDYEQYF. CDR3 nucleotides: TGTGCCAGTAGTGCCCGGGACTACGAGCAGTACTTC.

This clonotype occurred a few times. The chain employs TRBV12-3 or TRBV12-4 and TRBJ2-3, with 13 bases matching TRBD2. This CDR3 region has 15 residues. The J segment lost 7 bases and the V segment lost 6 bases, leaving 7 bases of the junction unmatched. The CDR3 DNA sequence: TGTGCCAGCAGCCGGACTAGCGGGAGTTCGTATACGCAGTATTTT. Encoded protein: CASSRTSGSSYTQYF.

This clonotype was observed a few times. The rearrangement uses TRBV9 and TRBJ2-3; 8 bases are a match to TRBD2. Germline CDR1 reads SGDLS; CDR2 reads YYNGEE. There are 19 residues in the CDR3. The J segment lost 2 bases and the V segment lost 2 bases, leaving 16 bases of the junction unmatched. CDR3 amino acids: CASSVRTWSSGGDTDTQYF. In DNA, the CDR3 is TGTGCCAGCAGCGTCAGAACTTGGTCCAGCGGGGGAGACACAGATACGCAGTATTTT.

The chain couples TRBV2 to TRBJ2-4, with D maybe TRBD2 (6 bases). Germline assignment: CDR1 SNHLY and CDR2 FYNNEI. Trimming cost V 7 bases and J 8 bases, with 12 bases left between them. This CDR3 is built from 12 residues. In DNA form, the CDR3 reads TGTGCCAGCAAAAGCCGCGGGGACATTCAGTACTTC. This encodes CASKSRGDIQYF.

The DNA of the CDR3 is TGTGCCAGCAGCTTAGTAGTGACAGGACTCCACAATGAGCAGTTCTTC. Protein product: CASSLVVTGLHNEQFF. The chain is built from TRBV7-2 and TRBJ2-1, with a tentative D call TRBD1 (6 bases). The CDR3 is 16 residues long. Trimming took off 1 base at V and 5 bases at J, with 15 bases between the two ends. CDR1 is SGHTA, CDR2 FQGNSA, per germline.

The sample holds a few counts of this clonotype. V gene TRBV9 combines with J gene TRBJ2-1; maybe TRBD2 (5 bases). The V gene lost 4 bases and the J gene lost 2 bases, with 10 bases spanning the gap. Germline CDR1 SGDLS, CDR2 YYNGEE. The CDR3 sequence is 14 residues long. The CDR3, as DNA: TGTGCCAGCAGCCTCAGTAGCGCCTACAATGAGCAGTTCTTC. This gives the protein CASSLSSAYNEQFF.

CDR3: CATSRDIQGTEAFF. The CDR3 nucleotides are TGTGCCACCAGCAGAGATATACAGGGCACTGAAGCTTTCTTT. The V gene is TRBV15, the J gene TRBJ1-1, with a tentative D call TRBD1 (6 bases). This CDR3 is 14 amino acids long. V lost 0 bases and J 4 bases, leaving 9 bases between the germline ends. From germline, CDR1 is LNHNV and CDR2 YYDKDF (reference sequence).

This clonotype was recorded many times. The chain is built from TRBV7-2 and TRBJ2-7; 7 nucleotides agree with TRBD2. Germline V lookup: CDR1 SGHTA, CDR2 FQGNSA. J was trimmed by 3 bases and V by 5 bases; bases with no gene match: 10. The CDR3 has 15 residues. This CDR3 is CASSRSPTSYYEQYF. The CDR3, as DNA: TGTGCCAGCAGCAGGTCCCCGACTAGCTACTACGAGCAGTACTTC.

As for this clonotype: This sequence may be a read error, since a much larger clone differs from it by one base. The CDR3 reads CAIKDYNEQYF. The CDR3 DNA reads TGTGCCATCAAAGACTACAATGAGCAGTACTTC. This chain uses TRBV10-3 with TRBJ2-7; D is possibly TRBD2 (5 bases). This CDR3 comprises 11 residues. Germline V CDR1 and CDR2: ENHRY, SYGVKD. Trimming took off 7 bases at V and 7 bases at J, with 11 bases between the two ends.

The CDR3 sequence is CSARPGQGHNSPLHF. The CDR3 nucleotides read TGCAGTGCTCGCCCAGGACAGGGCCACAATTCACCCCTCCACTTT. V usage is TRBV20-1 and J usage is TRBJ1-6; 8 bases line up with TRBD1. The germline V gene has CDR1 DFQATT and CDR2 SNEGSKA (reference sequence). The CDR3 totals 15 residues. With 5 bases clipped from V and 7 bases from J, the junction kept 10 bases outside the gene matches.

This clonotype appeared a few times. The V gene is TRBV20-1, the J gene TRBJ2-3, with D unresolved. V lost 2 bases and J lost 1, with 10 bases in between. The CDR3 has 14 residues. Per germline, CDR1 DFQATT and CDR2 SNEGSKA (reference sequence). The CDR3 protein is CSARNSMGTDTQYF. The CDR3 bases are TGCAGTGCTAGAAATTCCATGGGCACAGATACGCAGTATTTT.

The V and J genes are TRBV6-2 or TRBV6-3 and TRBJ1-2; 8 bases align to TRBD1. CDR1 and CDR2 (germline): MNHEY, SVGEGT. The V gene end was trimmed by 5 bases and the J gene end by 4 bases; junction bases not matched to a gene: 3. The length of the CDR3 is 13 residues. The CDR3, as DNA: TGTGCCAGCAGTCAACAGGGGGTCTATGGCTACACCTTC. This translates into CASSQQGVYGYTF.

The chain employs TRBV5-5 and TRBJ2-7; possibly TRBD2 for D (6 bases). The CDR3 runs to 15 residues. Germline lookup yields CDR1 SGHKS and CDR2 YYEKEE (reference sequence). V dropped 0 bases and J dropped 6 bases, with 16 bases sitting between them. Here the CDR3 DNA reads TGTGCCAGCAGCTTGGGTCCGGGGGAGACCTGCGAGCAGTACTTC. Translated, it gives CASSLGPGETCEQYF.

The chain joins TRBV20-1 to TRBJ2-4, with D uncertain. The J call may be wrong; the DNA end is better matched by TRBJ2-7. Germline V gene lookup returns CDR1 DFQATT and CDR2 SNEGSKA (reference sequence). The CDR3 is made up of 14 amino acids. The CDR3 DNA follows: TGCAGTGCTAGTCCCGGTGGCGGTAGTCTCGAGCAGTACTTC. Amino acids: CSASPGGGSLEQYF.